This T cell receptor (beta chain) was sequenced in a study of blood T cells in healthy people across ages. Study as a whole: For every two T cells, template switching captured about one barcoded beta molecule.

The CDR3 covers 17 residues. CDR1 and CDR2 from the germline V gene are MDHEN and SYDVKM. Trimming cost V 6 bases and J 4 bases; bases outside gene matches: 13. Sample donors were healthy Caucasian individuals that came from Russia, aged roughly 6 to 95. Together with a sample-barcoded 5' primer, a J-beta primer mix was included in a second PCR lasting about 6 to 12 cycles. Each cDNA molecule carried a tag from a template-switch adaptor that contained 12 random nucleotides. TCRdb reanalysed the 5' RACE reads using MiXCR and keeps one entry per CDR3 protein. The table has more than 1,400,000 distinct CDR3 sequences, about 43% seen once; the top ten hold approximately 7.9%.

The rearrangement links TRBV28 to TRBJ1-2, with 11 positions matching TRBD1. Sequencing was performed on blood. The sequence derives from a woman under 30 in good health. The CDR3 region is CASSLDRGPTPFYGYTF. The CDR3 DNA sequence: TGTGCCAGCAGCCTGGACAGGGGGCCCACTCCCTTCTATGGCTACACCTTC.